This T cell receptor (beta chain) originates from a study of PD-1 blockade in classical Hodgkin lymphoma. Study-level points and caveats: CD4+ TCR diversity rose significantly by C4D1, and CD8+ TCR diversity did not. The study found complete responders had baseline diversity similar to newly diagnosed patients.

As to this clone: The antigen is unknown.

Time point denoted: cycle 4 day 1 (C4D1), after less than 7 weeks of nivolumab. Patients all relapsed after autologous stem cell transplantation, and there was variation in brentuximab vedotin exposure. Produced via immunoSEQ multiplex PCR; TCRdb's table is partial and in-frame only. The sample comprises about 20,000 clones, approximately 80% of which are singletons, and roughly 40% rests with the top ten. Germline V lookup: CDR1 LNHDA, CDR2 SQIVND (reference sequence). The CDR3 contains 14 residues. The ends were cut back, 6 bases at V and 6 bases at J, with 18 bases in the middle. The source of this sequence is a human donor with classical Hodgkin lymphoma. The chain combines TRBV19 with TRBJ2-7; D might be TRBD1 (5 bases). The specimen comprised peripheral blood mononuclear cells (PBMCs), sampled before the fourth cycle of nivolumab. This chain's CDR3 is CASSLPGSYSEQYF. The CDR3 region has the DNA TGTGCCAGTAGCCTCCCAGGGTCATACTCCGAGCAGTACTTC.